The 21 T cell receptor beta chains listed next were all sequenced from one sample in a study of blood T cell repertoires in COVID-19. The protocol was immunoSEQ multiplex PCR, while the TCRdb copy is restricted to in-frame clones and leaves out a portion. This sample yields some 200,000 clones, of which 70% to 90% are seen a single time; 0.95% belongs to the top ten. The sample was peripheral blood. Receptors originate from a man aged 55 to 69 with COVID-19, enrolled during active disease.

The gene calls are TRBV7-9 and TRBJ2-6, with TRBD2 as a possible D gene (5 bases). From germline, CDR1 is SEHNR and CDR2 FQNEAQ (reference sequence). CDR3 length equals 12 residues. V was clipped by 8 bases and J by 9 bases, with 11 bases between them. Here the CDR3 DNA reads TGTGCCAGCCCGAGGGTGGACAACGTCCTGACTTTC. Protein: CASPRVDNVLTF. Using reference TRBV7-9 and TRBJ2-6 for the parts outside the CDR3, the full variable domain is DTGVSQNPRHKITKRGQNVTFRCDPISEHNRLYWYRQTLGQGPEFLTYFQNEAQLEKSRLLSDRFSAERPKGSFSTLEIQRTEQGDSAMYLCASPRVDNVLTFGAGSRLTVL.

A single count supports this clone. The chain couples TRBV6-5 to TRBJ2-2; D might be TRBD2 (6 bases). Per germline, CDR1 MNHEY and CDR2 SVGAGI. The CDR3 is 14 residues long. V shed 6 bases and J shed 5 bases, with 13 bases lying between them. As DNA, the CDR3 is TGTGCCAGCAGATTGACTAGAGGGACCGGGGAGCTGTTTTTT. Translation gives CASRLTRGTGELFF.

The chain uses TRBV3-1 (or the pseudogene TRBV3-2) and TRBJ1-3; 7 positions agree with TRBD1. The CDR3 sequence is 14 residues long. CDR1 and CDR2 from the germline V gene are LGHDT and YNNKEL (reference sequence). Unmatched junction bases numbered 2, after V lost 4 bases and J lost 2 bases. CDR3 in DNA: TGTGCCAGCAGCCTGCAGGGGGCTGGAAACACCATATATTTT. It translates to CASSLQGAGNTIYF.

The rearrangement links TRBV29-1 to TRBJ2-1; D gene unclear. The CDR3 spans 11 residues. Trimming took 3 bases from V and 9 from J, leaving 9 bases between them. The germline CDR1 and CDR2 sequences are SQVTM and ANQGSEA. The CDR3 here is CSVDLTIEQFF. The CDR3 coding sequence is TGCAGCGTTGATCTCACAATTGAGCAGTTCTTC.

V gene TRBV5-6 combines with J gene TRBJ1-1; D not certain. This CDR3 comprises 12 residues. V lost 2 bases, J lost 5 bases, and 7 bases lay in between. CDR1 is SGHDT and CDR2 is YYEEEE in the germline V gene. CDR3 sequence reads: CASSFSRTEAFF. The CDR3 bases are TGTGCCAGCAGCTTCTCGAGGACTGAAGCTTTCTTT.

This chain uses TRBV28 with TRBJ1-2, with 9 positions matching TRBD1. The germline CDR1 and CDR2 sequences are MDHEN and SYDVKM. The CDR3 is 15 residues long. V shed 4 bases, J shed 7 bases, and the junction held 10 bases outside the gene matches. CDR3 nucleotide sequence: TGTGCCAGCAGTTCCTCCGGACAGGGGCGGTCTGGCTACACCTTC. Translation gives CASSSSGQGRSGYTF.

The chain joins TRBV6-5 to TRBJ1-2; unclear D gene. The CDR3 is made up of 15 amino acids. Germline values: CDR1 MNHEY, CDR2 SVGAGI. V lost 6 bases and J lost 0, with 14 bases in between. The CDR3 reads CASRGGFQSNYGYTF. The CDR3 DNA reads as TGTGCCAGCAGGGGCGGGTTCCAGTCTAACTATGGCTACACCTTC.

This clone was seen only once. The chain combines TRBV19 with TRBJ2-1; D remains unclear. The germline CDR1 and CDR2 sequences are LNHDA and SQIVND (reference sequence). The CDR3 covers 12 residues. V was shortened by 3 bases and J by 7 bases, with 7 bases between the two germline ends. The CDR3 bases are TGTGCCAGTAGTATGATCAGAAATGAGCAGTTCTTC. The encoded protein is CASSMIRNEQFF.

This clone appeared a single time. The chain recombines TRBV4-1 with TRBJ2-3, with 9 bases identical to TRBD1. This CDR3 is built from 15 residues. V gave up 5 bases and J gave up 2 bases; unmatched junction bases: 5. Germline V gene lookup returns CDR1 MGHRA and CDR2 YSYEKL. The CDR3 sequence is CASSAWTGATDTQYF. DNA of the CDR3: TGCGCCAGCAGCGCTTGGACAGGGGCCACAGATACGCAGTATTTT.

The chain recombines TRBV29-1 with TRBJ1-4; D not certain. Trimming took 7 bases from V and 5 from J, leaving 8 bases between them. CDR3 length equals 11 residues. Germline-derived CDR1 and CDR2 are SQVTM and ANQGSEA. The CDR3 is CSAPLNEKLFF. CDR3 nucleotides: TGCAGCGCCCCCTTGAATGAAAAACTGTTTTTT.

The J gene is TRBJ2-7, the V gene TRBV7-2; TRBD2 matches 10 bases. The V gene's germline CDR1 is SGHTA and CDR2 FQGNSA. J gave up 6 bases and V 1 base, and 12 bases lay outside the gene matches. The CDR3 is 17 amino acids. As DNA, the CDR3 is TGTGCCAGCAGCTTAGTTGTAAGGGTAGCGGGAGGTCGCGAGCAGTACTTC. This codes for CASSLVVRVAGGREQYF.

The chain is built from TRBV4-2 and TRBJ2-3, with D possibly TRBD2 on 5 matching bases. This CDR3 is 14 amino acids long. The V end lost 0 bases, the J end lost 11 bases, and 15 bases lay between the germline ends. The germline CDR1 and CDR2 sequences are LGHNA and YNFKEQ. CDR3 region: CASSQELSGRGQYF. The CDR3 nucleotides are TGTGCCAGCAGCCAAGAACTATCCGGACGGGGGCAGTATTTT.

The chain employs TRBV6-5 and TRBJ1-5, with D unresolved. CDR3 length: 13 residues. Between the trimmed V and J ends, which lost 2 bases and 7 bases, there was a span of 9 bases. Germline CDR1 and CDR2: MNHEY and SVGAGI. CDR3 bases: TGTGCCAGCAGTTACACCAACAGCCAGCCCCAGCATTTT. Amino acids: CASSYTNSQPQHF.

The chain is built from TRBV6-5 and TRBJ1-4, with 8 positions matching TRBD1. V lost 5 bases, J lost 4 bases, and 6 bases stayed unmatched. From germline, CDR1 is MNHEY and CDR2 SVGAGI. CDR3 length equals 15 residues. The CDR3 is CASSTRGQGNEKLFF. CDR3 DNA: TGTGCCAGCAGTACCAGGGGGCAGGGTAATGAAAAACTGTTTTTT.

As to this clone: The sample holds other DNA sequences that translate to the same CDR3. The chain combines TRBV7-9 with TRBJ1-2, with D possibly matching TRBD1 (5 bases). This CDR3 spans 16 amino acids. Germline values: CDR1 SEHNR, CDR2 FQNEAQ (reference sequence). Trimming left V 3 bases short and J 8 bases short, with 22 bases between. This CDR3 is CASSFDLARGGGGYTF. The CDR3 nucleotides are TGTGCCAGCAGCTTTGACCTAGCGCGGGGGGGAGGCGGCTACACCTTC.

Of note for this clone: Relative to the germline gene, one junction end is altered; a read error may explain this. The chain joins TRBV10-3 to TRBJ1-1; possibly TRBD1 for D (5 bases). Germline V gene sequence: CDR1 ENHRY, CDR2 SYGVKD. The CDR3 consists of 13 residues. The CDR3 DNA reads TGTGCCACCAATTGGGCAGGGAACGCTGAAGCTTTCTTT. Amino acid sequence: CATNWAGNAEAFF.

This chain links TRBV30 with TRBJ1-2; TRBD1 is a possible D gene (6 bases). Trimming cost V 4 bases and J 7 bases, with 16 bases left between them. CDR3 length: 13 residues. Germline V gene lookup returns CDR1 GTSNPN and CDR2 SVGIG (reference sequence). The CDR3 bases are TGTGCCTGGATACTTTTACAGGGTGGTGGCTACACCTTC. Its protein is CAWILLQGGGYTF. The complete variable domain, with remaining parts taken from reference TRBV30 and TRBJ1-2, reads SQTIHQWPATLVQPVGSPLSLECTVEGTSNPNLYWYRQAAGRGLQLLFYSVGIGQISSEVPQNLSASRPQDRQFILSSKKLLLSDSGFYLCAWILLQGGGYTFGSGTRLTVV.

The chain carries TRBV18 and TRBJ1-1, with 8 positions matching TRBD1. Germline V CDR1 and CDR2: KGHSH, LQKENI. V lost 6 bases and J lost 7; bases outside the gene matches: 13. This CDR3 is 15 amino acids long. CDR3 DNA sequence: TGTGCCAGCTCGGTCAGGGGGCAAACGGTGGTTGAAGCTTTCTTT. This encodes CASSVRGQTVVEAFF. Looking up the rest from reference TRBV18 and TRBJ1-1 gives the full variable domain: NAGVMQNPRHLVRRRGQEARLRCSPMKGHSHVYWYRQLPEEGLKFMVYLQKENIIDESGMPKERFSAEFPKEGPSILRIQQVVRGDSAAYFCASSVRGQTVVEAFFGQGTRLTVV.

The genes are TRBV7-3 and TRBJ2-1, with 7 bases fitting TRBD2. The V and J ends lost 0 bases and 6 bases, in that order; junction bases with no gene match: 5. This CDR3 comprises 15 residues. Germline V gene data show CDR1 as SGHTA and CDR2 as FQGTGA. In DNA, the CDR3 is TGTGCCAGCAGCTTAACCGGGAGGCCGGGCAATGAGCAGTTCTTC. This codes for CASSLTGRPGNEQFF.

J is TRBJ2-7 and V is TRBV6-1; D is undetermined. The CDR3 covers 15 residues. The germline V gene has CDR1 MNHNS and CDR2 SASEGT. V was shortened by 0 bases and J by 3 bases, with 12 bases between the two germline ends. This CDR3 reads CASSEAVVNYYEQYF. As DNA, the CDR3 is TGTGCCAGCAGTGAAGCCGTTGTCAACTACTACGAGCAGTACTTC.

The chain combines TRBV10-2 with TRBJ1-2; 8 bases agree with TRBD1. Unmatched junction bases numbered 12, after V lost 3 bases and J lost 3 bases. Germline V gene data show CDR1 as WSHSY and CDR2 as SAAADI. CDR3 length equals 17 residues. CDR3 nucleotide sequence: TGCGCCAGCAGTGACCTCAGGGGGCCCCGCCAGGACTATGGCTACACCTTC. This sequence encodes CASSDLRGPRQDYGYTF.